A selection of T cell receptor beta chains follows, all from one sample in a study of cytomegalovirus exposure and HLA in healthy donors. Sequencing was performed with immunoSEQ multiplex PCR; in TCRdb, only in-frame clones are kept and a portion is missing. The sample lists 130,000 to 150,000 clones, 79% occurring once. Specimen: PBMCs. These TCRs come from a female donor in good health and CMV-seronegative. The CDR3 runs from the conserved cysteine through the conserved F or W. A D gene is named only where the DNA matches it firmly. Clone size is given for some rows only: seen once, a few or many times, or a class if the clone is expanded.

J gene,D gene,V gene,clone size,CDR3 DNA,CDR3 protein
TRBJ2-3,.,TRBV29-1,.,TGCAGCGTTCGGGGGATTAGCACAGATACGCAGTATTTT,CSVRGISTDTQYF
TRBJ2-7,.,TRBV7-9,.,TGTGCCAGCAGCGCCTCGGCAGCTCTGAGGAACGAGCAGTACTTC,CASSASAALRNEQYF
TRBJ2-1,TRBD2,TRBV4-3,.,TGCGCCAGCAGCCAAGGGGCGGGAGGCCCCTACAATGAGCAGTTCTTC,CASSQGAGGPYNEQFF
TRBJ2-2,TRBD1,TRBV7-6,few,TGTGCCAGCAGCTTTCTGACAGGGCGTACCGGGGAGCTGTTTTTT,CASSFLTGRTGELFF
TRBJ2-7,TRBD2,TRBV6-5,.,TGTGCCAGCAGTTGGAGCGGGGGGGTATACGAGCAGTACTTC,CASSWSGGVYEQYF
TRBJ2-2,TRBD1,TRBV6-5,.,TGTGCCAGCAGTTCCCCGCCCAAGGGGGCCGGGGAGCTGCTTTTT,CASSSPPKGAGELLF
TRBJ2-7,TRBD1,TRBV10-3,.,TGTGCCATCGGCGGACAGGGTACCTACGAGCAGTACTTC,CAIGGQGTYEQYF
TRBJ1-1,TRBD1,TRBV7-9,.,TGTTCCAGCAGTCCCAGGACAGGGGGATTAACCACTGAAGCTTTCTTT,CSSSPRTGGLTTEAFF
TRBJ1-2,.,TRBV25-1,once,TGTGCCAGCAGTGAAGCGGGGGGCGCGAATGGCTACACCTTC,CASSEAGGANGYTF
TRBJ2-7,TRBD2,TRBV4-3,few,TGCGCCAGCAGCCAACAGCGGGGCTCCTACGAGCAGTACTTC,CASSQQRGSYEQYF
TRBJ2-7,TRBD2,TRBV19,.,TGTGCCAGTAGTATAGCGACTAGCGGGAGGGGCGAGCAGTACTTC,CASSIATSGRGEQYF
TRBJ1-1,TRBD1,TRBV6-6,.,TGTGCCAGCAGTTACTCCGGGACAGTGAACACTGAAGCTTTCTTT,CASSYSGTVNTEAFF
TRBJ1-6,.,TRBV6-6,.,TGTGCCAGCAGTTACGCAGGCCCGGCGGGGGACTCACCCCTCCACTTT,CASSYAGPAGDSPLHF